This T cell receptor beta chain was recovered during a study of blood T cell repertoires in COVID-19. Sequenced by immunoSEQ multiplex PCR; TCRdb stores in-frame clones only, minus some. The data show a few hundred thousand clones, roughly 85% seen once. The sequence was collected from a man aged 25 to 40 who had recovered from COVID-19. Sample: PBMCs or T cells enriched from blood (not recorded which).

In nucleotides, the CDR3 is TGTGCCAGTAGTATGGTGGAGGGGATGAGGCACGAGCAGTACTTC. Translated: CASSMVEGMRHEQYF. The chain links TRBV19 to TRBJ2-7; a weak D match, TRBD2 (6 bases). The CDR3 loop spans 15 amino acids. In germline, CDR1 is LNHDA, CDR2 SQIVND (reference sequence). Trimming took off 3 bases at V and 5 bases at J, with 17 bases between the two ends.